The present TCR beta chain was sequenced within a study of cytomegalovirus exposure and HLA in healthy donors. This clone was found once. The antigen is unknown. Libraries were prepared by immunoSEQ multiplex PCR; TCRdb keeps only in-frame clonotypes and omits some of them. The data contain hundreds of thousands of clones, more than 75% of them singletons. The CDR3 loop spans 15 amino acids. CDR1 and CDR2 from the germline V gene are SGHVS and FNYEAQ. V lost 1 base, J lost 7 bases, and 16 bases lay in between. Study observations and caveats: Cytomegalovirus association was listed for 150 to 200 TCR beta chains.

The source is a man between 18 and 35 years old in good health and CMV-seropositive. Input material: PBMCs. The chain has TRBV7-6 and TRBJ2-5; D unresolved. CDR3 coding DNA: TGTGCCAGCAGCTTAGGCAGGCTAGATCTCCGGACCCAGTACTTC. Encoded protein: CASSLGRLDLRTQYF.